Following are 15 T cell receptor beta chains from one sample sequenced in a study of blood T cell repertoires in COVID-19. Assay: immunoSEQ multiplex PCR; the TCRdb copy retains only in-frame clones and omits some. The table records roughly 410,000 clones, 80% to 90% of them present only once. Input material: peripheral blood. These receptors all come from a man in his forties or fifties with acute or convalescent COVID-19.

This clone turned up a few times. This sequence joins TRBV30 and TRBJ2-7; no reliable D call. Germline V CDR1 and CDR2: GTSNPN, SVGIG (reference sequence). The CDR3 extends over 12 amino acids. The V end was cut by 1 base, the J end by 3 bases, with 7 bases between. CDR3 sequence reads: CAWSDPGYEQYF. DNA of the CDR3: TGTGCCTGGAGTGATCCGGGCTACGAGCAGTACTTC.

This clone was detected once. This chain uses TRBV3-1 (or the pseudogene TRBV3-2) with TRBJ1-3; D ambiguous. CDR3 length equals 13 residues. Trimming removed 1 base from V and 8 bases from J, with 9 bases in between. Germline assignment: CDR1 LGHDT and CDR2 YNNKEL (reference sequence). In DNA form, the CDR3 reads TGTGCCAGCAGCCAAGGGGCCGGGGACACCATATATTTT. This gives the protein CASSQGAGDTIYF.

The chain is built from TRBV10-1 and TRBJ2-7; 7 positions agree with TRBD1. Germline V gene lookup returns CDR1 WNHNN and CDR2 SYGVQD (reference sequence). The CDR3 extends over 14 amino acids. The V gene end was trimmed by 10 bases and the J gene end by 3 bases; junction bases not matched to a gene: 12. The CDR3 DNA follows: TGCGCCACCTCTCGACAGGGTGGAGGCTACGAGCAGTACTTC. This translates into CATSRQGGGYEQYF.

This clone was seen more than once but under ten times. The chain has TRBV29-1 and TRBJ1-3; 7 bases agree with TRBD1. Germline V gene sequence: CDR1 SQVTM, CDR2 ANQGSEA. The length of the CDR3 is 14 residues. CDR3: CRSLEDRVCGTIYF. CDR3 in DNA: TGCAGGAGCCTCGAAGACAGGGTTTGCGGCACCATATATTTT.

This chain uses TRBV12-2 with TRBJ1-1; TRBD1 was called by the table and not checked on the DNA. TRBV12-2 counts as a pseudogene. The CDR3 has 14 amino acids. The CDR3 reads CASRAYRGHTEAFF. In DNA, the CDR3 is TGTGCAAGTCGCGCCTACAGGGGGCACACTGAAGCTTTCTTT.

V and J are TRBV18 and TRBJ2-5; D is ambiguous. The CDR3 is 14 amino acids. Between the trimmed V and J ends, which lost 2 bases and 3 bases, there was a span of 10 bases. Germline V CDR1 and CDR2: KGHSH, LQKENI. CDR3 nucleotides: TGTGCCAGCTCACCAACAGCTTTAGAAGAGACCCAGTACTTC. Translating it yields CASSPTALEETQYF.

J is TRBJ2-3 and V is TRBV9; TRBD2 is a possible D gene (6 bases). CDR1 and CDR2 from the germline V gene are SGDLS and YYNGEE. The CDR3 contains 16 residues. Trimming removed 1 base at V and 0 bases at J, with 12 bases between. The DNA for the CDR3 is TGTGCCAGCAGCGTAACGGGGGTCTTTAGCACAGATACGCAGTATTTT. Translation gives CASSVTGVFSTDTQYF.

J is TRBJ2-7 and V is TRBV9, with TRBD2 matching 9 bases. V shed 4 bases and J 5 bases; nucleotides not matched to a gene: 4. Germline CDR1 reads SGDLS; CDR2 reads YYNGEE. The CDR3 sequence is 13 residues long. CDR3: CASSPRTSDEQYF. The CDR3 DNA reads TGTGCCAGCAGCCCCCGGACTAGCGACGAGCAGTACTTC.

The gene calls are TRBV5-4 and TRBJ1-2; D unclear. Germline V gives CDR1 SGHNT, CDR2 YYREEE (reference sequence). The germline V and J ends were trimmed by 4 bases and 8 bases, with 21 bases remaining between them. The CDR3 has 15 amino acids. As DNA, the CDR3 is TGTGCCAGCAGCCCCCTAGCTCGGGGTTCTGAAGGCTACACCTTC. It translates to CASSPLARGSEGYTF.

In this sample, this clone turned up many times. This chain connects TRBV27 to TRBJ1-6, with a tentative D call TRBD1 (6 bases). V was trimmed by 5 bases and J by 10 bases, leaving 12 bases between them. Germline assignment: CDR1 MNHEY and CDR2 SMNVEV (reference sequence). The CDR3 loop spans 13 amino acids. In DNA, the CDR3 is TGTGCCAGCAGTCTCTGGACAGAATCACCCCTCCACTTT. Protein: CASSLWTESPLHF.

This chain connects TRBV2 to TRBJ1-3; TRBD1 matches at 9 bases. Germline loops: CDR1 SNHLY, CDR2 FYNNEI. CDR3 length: 13 residues. J gave up 6 bases and V 7 bases, and 4 bases lay outside the gene matches. The CDR3 region has the DNA TGTGCCAGCACGGGACAGGGAGTAAACACCATATATTTT. Translating gives CASTGQGVNTIYF.

Concerning this clone: Within the sample, other DNA sequences also encode this same CDR3. This chain uses TRBV28 with TRBJ2-7; 8 bases line up with TRBD1. J lost 3 bases, V lost 5 bases, and 6 bases had no gene match. The CDR3 length is 14 residues. Per the germline V gene, CDR1 is MDHEN and CDR2 is SYDVKM. The CDR3 here is CASSLGQGNYEQYF. The DNA of the CDR3 is TGTGCCAGCAGTCTCGGACAGGGTAACTACGAGCAGTACTTC.

V is TRBV27 and J is TRBJ1-4; 9 positions match TRBD1. The length of the CDR3 is 17 residues. J gave up 2 bases and V 6 bases, and 10 bases lay outside the gene matches. CDR1 is MNHEY and CDR2 is SMNVEV in the germline V gene (reference sequence). CDR3 bases: TGTGCCAGCAGCAGGACAGGGGTGGATAGTACTAATGAAAAACTGTTTTTT. Protein sequence: CASSRTGVDSTNEKLFF.

For this clone: One junction end does not reproduce the germline sequence, and a read error may be involved. Other nucleotide sequences in the sample specify the same CDR3. The chain employs TRBV13 and TRBJ2-1; D gene uncertain. Per the germline V gene, CDR1 is PRHDT and CDR2 is FYEKMQ (reference sequence). This CDR3 spans 19 amino acids. CDR3 amino acids: CASSLGGFRRPGSYNEQFF. In DNA form, the CDR3 reads TGTGCCAGTAGCTTAGGCGGTTTTCGGCGACCCGGGTCCTACAATGAGCAGTTCTTC.

The CDR3 bases are TGTGCCACCAGCAGCGGGCGGGAGCTCTACAATGAGCAGTTCTTC. This encodes CATSSGRELYNEQFF. The chain uses TRBV15 and TRBJ2-1; TRBD2 aligns across 7 bases. J was trimmed by 3 bases and V by 3 bases; bases with no gene match: 5. CDR1 is LNHNV, CDR2 YYDKDF, per germline (reference sequence). This CDR3 has 15 amino acids.